This T cell receptor beta chain comes out of a study of response to subunit inactivated influenza vaccine. Overall study results and limits: The authors put forward the suggestion that each seasonal influenza vaccination may bring in only a limited number of new T cells.

TCRdb reprocessed the RT-PCR reads with MiXCR, giving one entry per CDR3 protein. The sample yields some 600,000 distinct CDR3 sequences, around 13% seen once. This CDR3 is 15 amino acids long. Trimming removed 5 bases from V and 6 bases from J, with 20 bases in between. This clonotype was seen a handful of times. Its target is unknown. The sample was PBMCs from blood, taken about 14 days before vaccination. The J gene is TRBJ2-7, the V gene TRBV12-3 or TRBV12-4; D is uncertain. This receptor was obtained from a man aged 45-65 years who received an inactivated influenza vaccine. CDR3 amino acids: CASSPGPIGTLEQYF. CDR3 nucleotide sequence: TGTGCCAGCAGTCCAGGCCCCATTGGAACCCTCGAGCAGTACTTC.